These 3 T cell receptor beta chains came from one sample sequenced in a study of blood T cells in healthy people across ages. A J-beta primer mix and a sample-barcoded 5' primer were used in a second PCR of about 6 to 12 cycles. From the 5' RACE reads, TCRdb called clonotypes with MiXCR, one entry per CDR3 protein. This table holds fewer than 1,000,000 distinct CDR3 sequences, less than 60% found once. Sequencing used blood. The receptor set was obtained from a man older than 75 in good health.

CDR3 sequence: CASTQSKGYNEQFF. The DNA of the CDR3 is TGTGCCAGCACCCAAAGTAAGGGATACAATGAGCAGTTCTTC. The gene calls are TRBV6-5 and TRBJ2-1, with D uncertain. The CDR3 runs 14 residues. V shed 7 bases and J shed 4 bases, with 14 bases lying between them. CDR1 is MNHEY, CDR2 SVGAGI, per germline.

This sequence joins TRBV6-6 and TRBJ2-7; D is perhaps TRBD1 or TRBD2 (6 bases each). The CDR3 spans 14 residues. The germline V and J ends were trimmed by 8 bases and 1 base, with 15 bases remaining between them. The germline V gene has CDR1 MNHNY and CDR2 SVGAGI (reference sequence). In nucleotides, the CDR3 is TGTGCCAGCGCCCGGGGGCAGGGTTCCTACGAGCAGTACTTC. It codes for CASARGQGSYEQYF.

This clonotype was observed a few times. This chain uses TRBV20-1 with TRBJ2-5; TRBD2 matches 11 bases. Losses at the gene ends were 5 bases for V and 7 bases for J; bases not matched to a gene: 15. Germline CDR1 is DFQATT and CDR2 is SNEGSKA (reference sequence). CDR3 length: 16 residues. The CDR3 is CSASTGTSGLQGTQYF. The CDR3, as DNA: TGCAGTGCTTCAACCGGGACTAGCGGTCTGCAGGGGACCCAGTACTTC.